Below are 28 T cell receptor beta chains sequenced from a single sample in a study of cytomegalovirus exposure and HLA in healthy donors. PCR used 60 Vbeta primers and 13 Jbeta primers. Data came from immunoSEQ multiplex PCR; TCRdb stores just in-frame clones and leaves some out. The data hold 100,000 to 150,000 clones, with 17% observed a single time. The specimen was PBMCs. The receptor set was obtained from a female donor in good health and CMV-seropositive.

The V call is TRBV6-6, the J call TRBJ2-7; TRBD1 is a possible D gene (5 bases). The V end lost 7 bases, the J end lost 2 bases, and 9 bases lay between the germline ends. This CDR3 comprises 12 residues. The V gene's germline CDR1 is MNHNY and CDR2 SVGAGI (reference sequence). For the CDR3, the DNA is TGTGCCAGCACCACAGGCCCCTACGAGCAGTACTTC. Translated, it gives CASTTGPYEQYF.

The chain is built from TRBV29-1 and TRBJ2-7, with 7 positions matching TRBD2. The V gene end was trimmed by 4 bases and the J gene end by 6 bases; junction bases not matched to a gene: 6. Germline-derived CDR1 and CDR2 are SQVTM and ANQGSEA. The CDR3 runs to 12 residues. Here the CDR3 reads CSVVGGRAEQYF. CDR3 DNA sequence: TGCAGCGTTGTTGGAGGGAGGGCCGAGCAGTACTTC.

The table lists this clone with a few counts. The rearrangement joins TRBV5-4 to TRBJ2-7; 8 nucleotides line up with TRBD2. CDR3 length: 14 amino acids. CDR1 is SGHNT, CDR2 YYREEE, per germline (reference sequence). V shed 3 bases and J 4 bases; nucleotides not matched to a gene: 6. The DNA for the CDR3 is TGTGCCAGCAGCTCCTCCGGGACTAGTTACGAGCAGTACTTC. The encoded protein is CASSSSGTSYEQYF.

This chain joins TRBV27 and TRBJ2-7; perhaps TRBD1 as D (6 bases). Trimming left V 3 bases short and J 4 bases short, with 10 bases between. This CDR3 has 13 amino acids. The germline CDR1 and CDR2 sequences are MNHEY and SMNVEV (reference sequence). As DNA, the CDR3 is TGTGCCAGCAGTTTGGGACAAACTTACGAGCAGTACTTC. Amino acids: CASSLGQTYEQYF.

The V gene is TRBV4-2, the J gene TRBJ1-2; TRBD1 might be the D (5 bases). Trimming shortened V by 0 bases and J by 4 bases, and 18 bases separated the two germline ends. This CDR3 contains 17 residues. Per the germline V gene, CDR1 is LGHNA and CDR2 is YNFKEQ. The CDR3 spells CASSQDMGMTAPYGYTF. The CDR3 nucleotides are TGTGCCAGCAGCCAAGATATGGGAATGACAGCCCCCTATGGCTACACCTTC.

This clone was observed a few times. The V gene is TRBV6-5, the J gene TRBJ1-2; 7 bases map to TRBD1. With V trimmed by 4 bases and J by 4 bases, 9 bases remained unmatched. CDR1 and CDR2 (germline): MNHEY, SVGAGI. This CDR3 region has 15 residues. This CDR3 is CASSLGTDPIYGYTF. Here the CDR3 DNA reads TGTGCCAGCAGTTTGGGGACAGACCCGATCTATGGCTACACCTTC.

This rearrangement joins TRBV6-5 to TRBJ2-5, with TRBD1 matching 9 bases. Trimming took 0 bases from V and 5 from J; bases not matched to a gene: 7. CDR3 size: 16 residues. Germline V lookup: CDR1 MNHEY, CDR2 SVGAGI. DNA of the CDR3: TGTGCCAGCAGTTACTCGAACAGGGGGCATAGGGAGACCCAGTACTTC. It yields the protein CASSYSNRGHRETQYF.

The CDR3 DNA reads TGTGCCAGCAGCTTAAATATCGCAGATACGCAGTATTTT. Protein sequence: CASSLNIADTQYF. V gene TRBV7-9 combines with J gene TRBJ2-3; no clear D. Trimming removed 2 bases from V and 4 bases from J, with 7 bases in between. The length of the CDR3 is 13 residues. The germline V gene encodes CDR1 SEHNR and CDR2 FQNEAQ (reference sequence).

The chain employs TRBV7-2 and TRBJ1-2, with D unresolved. Between the trimmed V and J ends, which lost 0 bases and 8 bases, there was a span of 7 bases. Germline CDR1 is SGHTA and CDR2 is FQGNSA. The CDR3 is 12 residues long. CDR3 bases: TGTGCCAGCAGCTTAGCTTGGCAAGGCTACACCTTC. It is translated as CASSLAWQGYTF.

The J gene is TRBJ2-7, the V gene TRBV28, with D possibly TRBD1 on 6 matching bases. The germline gives CDR1 MDHEN, CDR2 SYDVKM. CDR3 length equals 14 residues. V was trimmed by 6 bases and J by 2 bases, leaving 14 bases between them. CDR3 bases: TGTGCCAGCAGAACCCAGGGGTTAACCTACGAGCAGTACTTC. It yields the protein CASRTQGLTYEQYF.

The genes are TRBV7-9 and TRBJ2-1; D remains unclear. The germline CDR1 and CDR2 sequences are SEHNR and FQNEAQ (reference sequence). The CDR3 is made up of 13 amino acids. V was clipped by 5 bases and J by 3 bases, with 8 bases between them. CDR3 in DNA: TGTGCCAGCAGCCCCCTGAGCTACAATGAGCAGTTCTTC. This translates into CASSPLSYNEQFF.

This clone appeared a few times. The J gene is TRBJ2-1, the V gene TRBV29-1; TRBD2 matches at 7 bases. Germline V CDR1 and CDR2: SQVTM, ANQGSEA. The CDR3 has 14 amino acids. After removal of 6 bases from V and 0 bases from J, the junction contained 5 bases not matched to a gene. CDR3 region: CSVLRGSSYNEQFF. The CDR3 coding sequence is TGCAGCGTCCTGCGCGGGAGCTCCTACAATGAGCAGTTCTTC.

V is TRBV23-1 and J is TRBJ2-7; 8 bases align to TRBD1. TRBV23-1 is classed as an ORF, of uncertain function. The CDR3 is 15 amino acids. The trim removed 3 bases at V and 4 bases at J, leaving 8 bases unmatched. CDR3 loop: CASSQHRDRRYEQYF. For the CDR3, the DNA is TGCGCCAGCAGTCAGCACCGGGACAGGCGGTACGAGCAGTACTTC.

This clone has a handful of counts. The rearrangement uses TRBV4-1 and TRBJ1-5; TRBD1 matches 7 bases. Germline-derived CDR1 and CDR2 are MGHRA and YSYEKL. The CDR3 runs to 18 residues. The V and J ends lost 1 base and 5 bases, in that order; junction bases with no gene match: 14. CDR3 region: CASSQGGQQWDGHQPQHF. Here the CDR3 DNA reads TGCGCCAGCAGCCAAGGGGGACAGCAATGGGATGGGCATCAGCCCCAGCATTTT.

The V call is TRBV29-1, the J call TRBJ2-5; 8 bases line up with TRBD2. The CDR3 totals 14 residues. The junction had 10 bases not matched to a gene; V was cut back by 6 bases and J by 4 bases. Germline V gene data show CDR1 as SQVTM and CDR2 as ANQGSEA. The CDR3 bases are TGCAGCGTCCCCGGGGGGGGGTTTGGAGAGACCCAGTACTTC. This translates into CSVPGGGFGETQYF. The full variable domain, rest sourced from reference TRBV29-1 and TRBJ2-5, is SAVISQKPSRDICQRGTSLTIQCQVDSQVTMMFWYRQQPGQSLTLIATANQGSEATYESGFVIDKFPISRPNLTFSTLTVSNMSPEDSSIYLCSVPGGGFGETQYFGPGTRLLVL.

This sequence joins TRBV9 and TRBJ2-1; 7 nucleotides match TRBD2. Germline lookup yields CDR1 SGDLS and CDR2 YYNGEE. The CDR3 has 14 residues. V shed 2 bases and J 6 bases; nucleotides not matched to a gene: 5. The CDR3 here is CASSVLTGGNEQFF. DNA of the CDR3: TGTGCCAGCAGCGTTTTGACGGGAGGCAATGAGCAGTTCTTC.

The chain is built from TRBV4-3 and TRBJ2-3; D unclear. This CDR3 has 17 residues. Germline V gene data show CDR1 as LGHNA and CDR2 as YSLEER. Trimming removed 0 bases at V and 4 bases at J, with 17 bases between. The DNA for the CDR3 is TGCGCCAGCAGCCAAGATAGTCCCGGGTCTTGGGCAGATACGCAGTATTTT. Translating it yields CASSQDSPGSWADTQYF.

There are a few counts of this clone. The V and J genes are TRBV4-2 and TRBJ2-5; 9 bases match TRBD2. The CDR3 runs to 15 residues. Trimming took 1 base from V and 5 from J; bases not matched to a gene: 5. Germline V gene data show CDR1 as LGHNA and CDR2 as YNFKEQ. CDR3: CASSQGLAGWETQYF. CDR3 nucleotide sequence: TGTGCCAGCAGCCAAGGTCTAGCGGGGTGGGAGACCCAGTACTTC.

This clone was seen a few times. J is TRBJ1-1 and V is TRBV29-1; no definite D call. Trimming pared 7 bases from V and 8 bases from J, leaving 14 bases between. The V gene's germline CDR1 is SQVTM and CDR2 ANQGSEA. The CDR3 runs 11 residues. The CDR3 here is CSAAPGIEAFF. Here the CDR3 DNA reads TGCAGCGCTGCTCCCGGGATCGAAGCTTTCTTT.

The V and J genes are TRBV13 and TRBJ2-7; D is perhaps TRBD2 (7 bases). The CDR3 is made up of 15 amino acids. Trimming removed 1 base at V and 3 bases at J, with 13 bases between. Germline lookup yields CDR1 PRHDT and CDR2 FYEKMQ (reference sequence). The CDR3 coding sequence is TGTGCCAGCAGCTTAGTGGCGGGGGCAAACTACGAGCAGTACTTC. Protein sequence: CASSLVAGANYEQYF.

The chain uses TRBV2 and TRBJ2-3, with 11 positions matching TRBD1. Trimming removed 11 bases from V and 6 bases from J; junction bases left unmatched: 7. Looked up from germline, CDR1 is SNHLY and CDR2 is FYNNEI. The CDR3 has 13 amino acids. The CDR3 nucleotides are TGTGCCGCCTGGGACAGGGGGGTGGATACGCAGTATTTT. Translation: CAAWDRGVDTQYF.

The table lists this clone with a few counts. The chain links TRBV6-5 to TRBJ2-4, with unresolved D. The CDR3 covers 14 residues. V was trimmed by 4 bases and J by 3 bases, leaving 10 bases between them. Germline lookup yields CDR1 MNHEY and CDR2 SVGAGI. Here the CDR3 reads CASSSRYGKNIQYF. The CDR3 DNA is TGTGCCAGCAGTTCGCGATACGGCAAAAACATTCAGTACTTC.

The chain has TRBV7-9 and TRBJ2-7, with TRBD2 matching 10 bases. This CDR3 spans 15 amino acids. Unmatched junction bases numbered 2, after V lost 0 bases and J lost 3 bases. The V gene's germline CDR1 is SEHNR and CDR2 FQNEAQ (reference sequence). This chain's CDR3 is CASSLASSGGYEQYF. CDR3 coding DNA: TGTGCCAGCAGCTTAGCATCTAGCGGGGGCTACGAGCAGTACTTC.

This chain links TRBV5-4 with TRBJ2-7, with D maybe TRBD1 (6 bases). This CDR3 comprises 15 residues. Trimming stripped 0 bases from V and 6 bases from J, with 16 bases between. The germline gives CDR1 SGHNT, CDR2 YYREEE (reference sequence). CDR3 sequence (DNA): TGTGCCAGCAGCTTGGTTGGGGGCCCAGACTCCGAGCAGTACTTC. Translation: CASSLVGGPDSEQYF.

A few counts support this clone. CDR3 amino acids: CASSVQSGGGTQYF. The CDR3 bases are TGTGCCAGCAGCGTACAAAGCGGGGGAGGTACGCAGTATTTT. The chain carries TRBV9 and TRBJ2-3; 8 nucleotides agree with TRBD2. The CDR3 consists of 14 residues. The ends lost 1 base at V and 8 bases at J; junction bases unmatched: 6. Germline CDR1 SGDLS, CDR2 YYNGEE. Using reference TRBV9 and TRBJ2-3 for the parts outside the CDR3, the full variable domain is DSGVTQTPKHLITATGQRVTLRCSPRSGDLSVYWYQQSLDQGLQFLIQYYNGEERAKGNILERFSAQQFPDLHSELNLSSLELGDSALYFCASSVQSGGGTQYFGPGTRLTVL.

Only a few counts were recorded for this clone. The rearrangement uses TRBV27 and TRBJ2-7; 10 bases are a match to TRBD1. CDR3 length: 16 residues. V dropped 5 bases and J dropped 2; count of bases not matched to a gene: 9. Germline V lookup: CDR1 MNHEY, CDR2 SMNVEV (reference sequence). CDR3 DNA sequence: TGTGCCAGCAGTCTCCGGGACAGGGGATTTCCCTACGAGCAGTACTTC. Protein sequence: CASSLRDRGFPYEQYF.

The CDR3 reads CASGAGNTIYF. CDR3 in DNA: TGTGCCAGCGGGGCGGGAAACACCATATATTTT. The chain links TRBV6-5 to TRBJ1-3; D possibly corresponds to TRBD1 (5 bases). This CDR3 has 11 amino acids. Per the germline V gene, CDR1 is MNHEY and CDR2 is SVGAGI. Trimming left V 8 bases short and J 4 bases short, with 6 bases between.

V gene TRBV14 combines with J gene TRBJ2-7, with D tentatively TRBD1 (6 bases). The CDR3 has 16 residues. Deletions cut 4 bases from V and 3 bases from J, with 19 bases between. CDR1 and CDR2 from the germline V gene are SGHDN and FVKESK. CDR3 sequence (DNA): TGTGCCAGCAGCCTCCGAACAGGGCGAGGGGACTACGAGCAGTACTTC. It translates to CASSLRTGRGDYEQYF.